Below are 16 T cell receptor beta chains sequenced from a single sample in a study of T cells in tuberculosis. Method: immunoSEQ multiplex PCR; TCRdb's copy keeps in-frame clones and lacks some. The sample includes about 20,000 clones, 80% to 90% of them seen just once. The sequencing input was PBMCs. All receptors come from a donor aged 10 to 29 with latent tuberculosis or without tuberculosis infection.

The chain uses TRBV4-1 and TRBJ2-7; D is unresolved. CDR1 is MGHRA and CDR2 is YSYEKL in the germline V gene. V was trimmed by 2 bases and J by 4 bases, leaving 12 bases between them. The CDR3 consists of 14 residues. The CDR3 sequence: CASSQRLGGYEQYF. CDR3 coding DNA: TGCGCCAGCAGCCAACGGCTAGGCGGTTACGAGCAGTACTTC.

This clone was observed a single time. This chain connects TRBV7-3 to TRBJ1-1; D uncertain. CDR3 length equals 15 residues. In germline, CDR1 is SGHTA, CDR2 FQGTGA. V shed 1 base and J shed 0 bases, with 9 bases lying between them. For the CDR3, the DNA is TGTGCCAGCAGCTTAAACGGAGTTCTGAACACTGAAGCTTTCTTT. Translated: CASSLNGVLNTEAFF.

CDR3 coding DNA: TGTGCCAGTAGCAGGACAGGGGGCAATAATTCACCCCTCCACTTT. Translating it yields CASSRTGGNNSPLHF. The gene calls are TRBV5-4 and TRBJ1-6; TRBD1 aligns across 11 bases. Germline-derived CDR1 and CDR2 are SGHNT and YYREEE (reference sequence). J gave up 5 bases and V 8 bases, and 6 bases lay outside the gene matches. The CDR3 is 15 residues long.

The chain joins TRBV5-6 to TRBJ1-1; D is undetermined. V was clipped by 4 bases and J by 1 base, with 17 bases between them. CDR1 SGHDT and CDR2 YYEEEE come from the germline V gene. The CDR3 covers 16 residues. The DNA of the CDR3 is TGTGCCAGCAGCGACCCTACTGGCCGGGGGAACACTGAAGCTTTCTTT. The encoded protein is CASSDPTGRGNTEAFF.

The chain has TRBV4-1 and TRBJ1-2, with 7 bases matching TRBD1. Germline assignment: CDR1 MGHRA and CDR2 YSYEKL. The junction had 9 bases not matched to a gene; V was cut back by 2 bases and J by 6 bases. This CDR3 region has 15 residues. The CDR3 bases are TGCGCCAGCAGCCAACCAACCGGGACAGCAAATGGCTACACCTTC. This codes for CASSQPTGTANGYTF.

J is TRBJ1-5 and V is TRBV7-6; D gene ambiguous. Per germline, CDR1 SGHVS and CDR2 FNYEAQ. V lost 4 bases, J lost 0 bases, and 4 bases lay in between. The CDR3 runs 13 residues. The CDR3 spells CASSSNSNQPQHF. In nucleotides, the CDR3 is TGTGCCAGCAGCTCCAATAGCAATCAGCCCCAGCATTTT.

The chain recombines TRBV30 with TRBJ1-1; no firm D call. The CDR3 extends over 13 amino acids. Deletions cut 5 bases from V and 6 bases from J, with 16 bases between. The germline V gene encodes CDR1 GTSNPN and CDR2 SVGIG (reference sequence). CDR3 protein: CAWSQWEDAEAFF. The CDR3 DNA follows: TGTGCCTGGTCACAGTGGGAGGACGCTGAAGCTTTCTTT.

The V gene is TRBV19, the J gene TRBJ1-3; TRBD1 aligns across 7 bases. The CDR3 extends over 16 amino acids. The germline V gene encodes CDR1 LNHDA and CDR2 SQIVND (reference sequence). The junction had 13 bases not matched to a gene; V was cut back by 4 bases and J by 7 bases. Written as DNA, the CDR3 is TGTGCCAGTAGTACCCCCCGACAGGGACGGATCAACACCATATATTTT. Encoded protein: CASSTPRQGRINTIYF.

The rearrangement uses TRBV2 and TRBJ2-3, with D tentatively TRBD1 (5 bases). The CDR3 totals 16 residues. With 5 bases removed from V and 4 bases from J, the gap between germline ends came to 19 bases. Looked up from germline, CDR1 is SNHLY and CDR2 is FYNNEI. The CDR3, as DNA: TGTGCCAGCAGTCCAAGGGGCAGGCGGCCGCCAGATACGCAGTATTTT. This encodes CASSPRGRRPPDTQYF.

This chain joins TRBV9 and TRBJ1-1, with a tentative D call TRBD1 (5 bases). CDR1 and CDR2 (germline): SGDLS, YYNGEE. The CDR3 is made up of 16 amino acids. Trimming left V 0 bases short and J 1 base short, with 13 bases between. The DNA of the CDR3 is TGTGCCAGCAGCGTAGGGGCAGGGTGGGAGAACACTGAAGCTTTCTTT. Protein product: CASSVGAGWENTEAFF. The entire variable domain, with the rest obtained from reference TRBV9 and TRBJ1-1, is as follows: DSGVTQTPKHLITATGQRVTLRCSPRSGDLSVYWYQQSLDQGLQFLIQYYNGEERAKGNILERFSAQQFPDLHSELNLSSLELGDSALYFCASSVGAGWENTEAFFGQGTRLTVV.

This rearrangement joins TRBV4-3 to TRBJ1-3; 8 bases agree with TRBD1. V shed 3 bases, J shed 0 bases, and the junction held 4 bases outside the gene matches. Germline CDR1 is LGHNA and CDR2 is YSLEER. The CDR3 sequence is 16 residues long. The CDR3 DNA is TGCGCCAGCAGCCACCTCACAGGGGGCTCTGGAAACACCATATATTTT. Translating it yields CASSHLTGGSGNTIYF.

The chain uses TRBV5-4 and TRBJ1-4; TRBD1 agrees at 9 bases. The V gene end was trimmed by 0 bases and the J gene end by 7 bases; junction bases not matched to a gene: 1. This CDR3 contains 14 residues. CDR1 and CDR2 from the germline V gene are SGHNT and YYREEE (reference sequence). CDR3 protein: CASSLGQGVEKLFF. For the CDR3, the DNA is TGTGCCAGCAGCTTGGGACAGGGGGTTGAAAAACTGTTTTTT.

The V gene is TRBV10-3, the J gene TRBJ2-3; tentative D call: TRBD2 (6 bases). There are 14 residues in the CDR3. Looked up from germline, CDR1 is ENHRY and CDR2 is SYGVKD. The V gene lost 5 bases and the J gene lost 2 bases, with 11 bases spanning the gap. The DNA of the CDR3 is TGTGCCATCAGTCCGGGACTGCTCACAGATACGCAGTATTTT. Translating gives CAISPGLLTDTQYF.

The J gene is TRBJ1-6, the V gene TRBV30, with D tentatively TRBD1 (5 bases). The germline V gene encodes CDR1 GTSNPN and CDR2 SVGIG (reference sequence). Trimming shortened V by 5 bases and J by 14 bases, and 19 bases separated the two germline ends. CDR3 length: 13 residues. Here the CDR3 reads CAWYSGGVGALHF. CDR3 nucleotide sequence: TGTGCCTGGTACTCGGGGGGAGTAGGGGCCCTCCACTTT.

The V call is TRBV18, the J call TRBJ1-1, with D tentatively TRBD1 (6 bases). V was cut by 4 bases and J by 1 base, with 13 bases left in between. The CDR3 is 15 residues long. CDR1 and CDR2 (germline): KGHSH, LQKENI. CDR3 amino acids: CASSLQGYPNTEAFF. Written as DNA, the CDR3 is TGTGCCAGCTCACTACAGGGCTATCCGAACACTGAAGCTTTCTTT.

The V call is TRBV7-2, the J call TRBJ2-7; 12 nucleotides align to TRBD2. Germline V gives CDR1 SGHTA, CDR2 FQGNSA. J was trimmed by 3 bases and V by 6 bases; bases with no gene match: 6. CDR3 length: 15 residues. CDR3 in amino acids: CASRPVLAGGYEQYF. The CDR3 coding sequence is TGTGCCAGCAGGCCGGTACTAGCGGGGGGCTACGAGCAGTACTTC.